Below, 8 T cell receptor beta chains from the same sample are listed, as sequenced in a study of T cell responses to AZD1222 COVID-19 vaccine. Assay: immunoSEQ multiplex PCR; the TCRdb copy retains only in-frame clones and omits some. This table holds 99,000 or so clones, roughly 90% found once. The sequencing used peripheral blood, collected on day 0 of AZD1222 vaccination. The receptors originated from an adult in good health.

This chain links TRBV5-1 with TRBJ2-7, with 12 bases fitting TRBD1. The CDR3 covers 15 residues. Germline loops: CDR1 SGHRS, CDR2 YFSETQ. Trimming at V came to 4 bases and at J to 6 bases, leaving 8 bases not matched to a gene. CDR3 sequence: CASSDLGTGGVEQYF. As DNA, the CDR3 is TGCGCCAGCAGCGACCTGGGGACAGGGGGCGTCGAGCAGTACTTC.

The rearrangement links TRBV23-1 to TRBJ1-1, with 9 positions matching TRBD1. TRBV23-1 falls under the ORF class, with uncertain function. V was clipped by 6 bases and J by 10 bases; unmatched bases: 12. The CDR3 is 14 residues long. CDR3 amino acids: CASRDWTGVIGAFF. DNA of the CDR3: TGCGCCAGCAGGGACTGGACAGGGGTTATCGGAGCTTTCTTT.

The chain couples TRBV2 to TRBJ1-1, with 7 bases aligning to TRBD1. Trimming took 6 bases from V and 1 from J; bases not matched to a gene: 2. The CDR3 is made up of 13 amino acids. The germline CDR1 and CDR2 sequences are SNHLY and FYNNEI. The CDR3 spells CASSWDRNTEAFF. CDR3 DNA: TGTGCCAGCAGCTGGGACAGGAACACTGAAGCTTTCTTT.

The J gene is TRBJ1-5, the V gene TRBV19, with D uncertain. V lost 5 bases to trimming and J lost 2 bases, with 13 bases between them. Germline loops: CDR1 LNHDA, CDR2 SQIVND (reference sequence). There are 15 residues in the CDR3. CDR3 sequence: CASSRLSGGNQPQHF. In DNA form, the CDR3 reads TGTGCCAGTAGTCGGTTATCGGGAGGCAATCAGCCCCAGCATTTT.

The chain carries TRBV27 and TRBJ2-1; the D gene could be TRBD1 or TRBD2 (5 bases each). Trimming shortened V by 5 bases and J by 0 bases, and 14 bases separated the two germline ends. This CDR3 has 16 amino acids. Germline CDR1 reads MNHEY; CDR2 reads SMNVEV (reference sequence). CDR3 sequence reads: CASSIYSGGSYNEQFF. The CDR3 coding sequence is TGTGCCAGCAGTATCTATAGTGGGGGCTCCTACAATGAGCAGTTCTTC.

The chain links TRBV3-1 (or the pseudogene TRBV3-2) to TRBJ2-1; the match to TRBD2 covers 9 bases. V dropped 0 bases and J dropped 9; count of bases not matched to a gene: 6. CDR1 is LGHDT, CDR2 YNNKEL, per germline (reference sequence). The CDR3 extends over 15 amino acids. CDR3 residues: CASSQDLAGRGEQFF. The CDR3, as DNA: TGTGCCAGCAGCCAAGATCTAGCGGGGAGGGGTGAGCAGTTCTTC.

About this clone itself: Likely a read error: the CDR3 ends without its conserved phenylalanine or tryptophan. J is TRBJ1-6 and V is TRBV5-1; D not certain. Germline V gives CDR1 SGHRS, CDR2 YFSETQ. V lost 0 bases to trimming and J lost 6 bases, with 7 bases between them. The CDR3 length is 14 residues. The CDR3 DNA follows: TGCGCCAGCAGCTTGGGGCAAGCTAATTCACCCCTCCACCTT. Translating gives CASSLGQANSPLHL.

The V and J genes are TRBV3-1 (or the pseudogene TRBV3-2) and TRBJ1-5, with a weak D call TRBD1 (6 bases). The germline V and J ends were trimmed by 4 bases and 0 bases, with 13 bases remaining between them. Germline V gene lookup returns CDR1 LGHDT and CDR2 YNNKEL (reference sequence). The CDR3 length is 16 residues. The CDR3: CASSPTGAYSNQPQHF. For the CDR3, the DNA is TGTGCCAGCAGCCCGACAGGTGCTTATAGCAATCAGCCCCAGCATTTT.